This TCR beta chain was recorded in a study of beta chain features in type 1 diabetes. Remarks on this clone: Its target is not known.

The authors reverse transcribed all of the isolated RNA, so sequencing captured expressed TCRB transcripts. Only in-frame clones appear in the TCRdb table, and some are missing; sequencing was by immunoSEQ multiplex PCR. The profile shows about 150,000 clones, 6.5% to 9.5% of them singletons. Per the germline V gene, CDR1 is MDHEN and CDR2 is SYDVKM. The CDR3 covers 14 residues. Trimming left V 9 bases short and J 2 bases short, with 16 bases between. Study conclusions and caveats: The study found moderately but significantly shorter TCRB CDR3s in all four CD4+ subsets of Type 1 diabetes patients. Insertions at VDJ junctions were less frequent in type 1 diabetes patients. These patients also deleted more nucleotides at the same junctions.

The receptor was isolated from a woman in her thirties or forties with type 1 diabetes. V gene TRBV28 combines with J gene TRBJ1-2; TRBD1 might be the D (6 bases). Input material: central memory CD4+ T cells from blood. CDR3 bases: TGTGCCAGTCTTAAGGACAGTGCCAACTATGGCTACACCTTC. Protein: CASLKDSANYGYTF.